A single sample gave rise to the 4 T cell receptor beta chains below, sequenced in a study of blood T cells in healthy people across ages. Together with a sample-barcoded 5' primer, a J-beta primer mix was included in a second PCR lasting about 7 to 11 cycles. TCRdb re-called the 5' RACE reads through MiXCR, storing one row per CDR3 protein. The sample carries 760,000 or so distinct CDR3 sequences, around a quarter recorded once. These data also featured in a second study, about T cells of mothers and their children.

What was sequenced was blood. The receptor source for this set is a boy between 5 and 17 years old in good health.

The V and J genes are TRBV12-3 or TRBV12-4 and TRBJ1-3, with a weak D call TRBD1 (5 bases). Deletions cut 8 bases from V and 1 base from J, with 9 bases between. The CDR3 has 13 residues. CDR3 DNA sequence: TGTGCCAGCTTGGACACTTCTGGAAACACCATATATTTT. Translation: CASLDTSGNTIYF.

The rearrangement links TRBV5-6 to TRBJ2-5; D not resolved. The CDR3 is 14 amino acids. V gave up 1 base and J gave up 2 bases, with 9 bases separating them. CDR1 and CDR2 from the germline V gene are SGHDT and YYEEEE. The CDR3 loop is CASSLLTEQETQYF. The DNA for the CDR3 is TGTGCCAGCAGCTTGTTAACGGAGCAAGAGACCCAGTACTTC.

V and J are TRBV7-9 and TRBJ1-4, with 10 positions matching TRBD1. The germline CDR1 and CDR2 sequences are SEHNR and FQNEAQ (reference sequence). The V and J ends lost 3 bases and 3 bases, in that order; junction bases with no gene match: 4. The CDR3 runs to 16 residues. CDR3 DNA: TGTGCCAGCAGCTTGACAGGGGGCCGGTCTAATGAAAAACTGTTTTTT. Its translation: CASSLTGGRSNEKLFF. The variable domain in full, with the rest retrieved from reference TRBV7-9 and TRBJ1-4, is DTGVSQNPRHKITKRGQNVTFRCDPISEHNRLYWYRQTLGQGPEFLTYFQNEAQLEKSRLLSDRFSAERPKGSFSTLEIQRTEQGDSAMYLCASSLTGGRSNEKLFFGSGTQLSVL.

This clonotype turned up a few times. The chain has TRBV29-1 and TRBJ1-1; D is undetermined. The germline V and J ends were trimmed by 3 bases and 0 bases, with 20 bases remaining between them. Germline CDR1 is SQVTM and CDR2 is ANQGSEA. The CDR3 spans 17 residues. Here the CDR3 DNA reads TGCAGCGTTGATGCGGCGAAGAAGGGAATAATGAACACTGAAGCTTTCTTT. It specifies CSVDAAKKGIMNTEAFF.